A single T cell receptor beta chain is shown here with its context. The antigen it binds to is not known. No base quality values were provided; no much bigger clone lies one nucleotide off. The collaborating institutions used their own protocols to collect whole blood in K2EDTA tubes. Collaborator samples were shipped for TCRbeta analysis as frozen whole blood, isolated PBMCs, or DNA extracted from either sample type. CDR1 and CDR2 were assigned from the germline V gene as KGHSH and LQKENI. Trimming takes 2 bases off V and 6 bases off J; junction bases not matched to a gene: 5. Its CDR3 holds 14 amino acids, cysteine through phenylalanine. Only the CDR3 part of the read is kept: 42 bases, read in frame from the first base. The sample belongs to a study of blood T cell repertoires in COVID-19 (TCRdb year 2020). About the full investigation: Samples from collaborators originated in the United States, Italy and Spain and spanned both the acute and convalescent phases of COVID-19. The material from the prospective study consisted of cDNA or gDNA derived from T cells, B-cell-depleted T cells, or PBMCs. Deeply sampled blood TCRbeta repertoires from subjects exposed to, actively infected with, or recovered from COVID-19 were included in the dataset. The repertoires were made available in a free public database intended to serve as a resource for research on the immune response to SARS-CoV-2. The samples were drawn from the first 160 participants of the ongoing ImmuneRACE study and from 1,254 subjects provided by 6 global collaborators. The sample metadata nearly always contained a de-identified subject ID, COVID-19 status, age in years and sex. Where HLA class I and class II types were available, the types were taken from metadata supplied by the sample provider, not from assay-based typing.

The study at large found these results: How much clinical and demographic metadata was included differed by source and by participant, and the metadata was provided uncurated.

The immunoSEQ Assay, a bias-controlled multiplex PCR, was used to amplify TCRbeta CDR3 regions from genomic DNA. For the original study's pipeline: Within the assay, amplification of reference gene primers was used to estimate how many nucleated cells each sample contained. To quantify the absolute abundance of each unique TCRbeta CDR3 rearrangement, sequence reads were collapsed and filtered. For each sample, productive Simpson clonality was calculated by taking the square root of Simpson's diversity index across productive rearrangements. TCRdb obtained this table from immuneACCESS and retained in-frame rearrangements with V and J assigned. These tables miss some clones; where compared with another copy, unresolved V genes account for less than half of the shortfall, and the remainder is unexplained. That table furnishes V, J and clone size, whereas the DNA furnished D and trimming. Recorded for this sample are about 200,000 clones; approximately 80% of them occurred a single time. About 8.9% of the sample comes from the top ten.

Sample: peripheral blood. The rearranged chain carries TRBV18 and TRBJ1-2; a stretch of 8 junction bases matches TRBD1. The receptor's source is a man aged 45-60 years with active or convalescent COVID-19. The bases are TGTGCCAGCTCACCAGGACAGGGTTCTAATGGCTACACCTTC. It is translated as CASSPGQGSNGYTF.